This is a list of T cell receptor beta chains from one sample in a study of CD8 T cell repertoires and HIV-1 epitope variants. Repertoires were generated with immunoSEQ multiplex PCR, while TCRdb's copy carries only in-frame clones and drops some. Of nearly 5,500 clones detected, around 66% appear once; the ten largest clones hold roughly 36%. No antigen is known for these receptors. The sequenced material came from cultured CD8+ T cells derived from PBMCs. The receptors were gathered from a male donor with HIV. Each CDR3 is given with its conserved first and last residue. D genes are given only for firm matches. Clone size appears in some rows only: once, few, many, or a class for an expanded clone.

TRBV4-2	TRBJ2-7	-	-	23	TGTGCCAGCAGCCACTCGCTAGACGAGGTTTGGAGGGCAGGGGGGGTTAGCTCCTACGAGCAGTACTTC	CASSHSLDEVWRAGGVSSYEQYF
TRBV30	TRBJ1-5	TRBD1	few	15	TGTGCCTGGAGTTCTGGGACAGCCCAGGGGCAGCCCCAGCATTTT	CAWSSGTAQGQPQHF
TRBV27	TRBJ2-7	TRBD2	-	15	TGTGCCAGCAGTCAGACTAGCGGGAGGGCCTACGAGCAGTACTTC	CASSQTSGRAYEQYF
TRBV7-2	TRBJ1-1	-	-	13	TGTGCCAGCAGCCTAAGGGGGAACACTGAAGCTTTCTTT	CASSLRGNTEAFF
TRBV19	TRBJ2-7	TRBD1	-	16	TGTGCCAGTAGTAACCCCGGGACAGGGGGCACCTACGAGCAGTACTTC	CASSNPGTGGTYEQYF
TRBV2	TRBJ2-2	TRBD2	-	15	TGTGCCAGCAGGGGAGGGGCCGCCAACACCGGGGAGCTGTTTTTT	CASRGGAANTGELFF
TRBV5-1	TRBJ2-1	-	-	17	TGCGCCAGCAGCTTGTATGGGACTGTGAGCTCCTACAATGAGCAGTTCTTC	CASSLYGTVSSYNEQFF
TRBV27	TRBJ2-1	TRBD2	-	14	TGTGCCAGCAGTTTAATGGCGGGGGGTAATGAGCAGTTCTTC	CASSLMAGGNEQFF
TRBV5-1	TRBJ1-5	TRBD1	once	15	TGCGCCAGCAGCTTGTCGACAGGGGTGAGTCAGCCCCAGCATTTT	CASSLSTGVSQPQHF
TRBV5-4	TRBJ1-6	-	-	13	TGTGCCAGCAGCTTGGGTGCGGTTTCACCCCTCCACTTT	CASSLGAVSPLHF
TRBV11-2	TRBJ2-2	-	-	13	TGTGCCAGCAGCTTTAGAAGGACCGGGGAGCTGTTTTTT	CASSFRRTGELFF
TRBV28	TRBJ1-1	TRBD1	-	16	TGTGCCAGCAGTTTAGTGGCAGGGGGCGCCTCGGCTGAAGCTTTCTTT	CASSLVAGGASAEAFF
TRBV7-9	TRBJ2-7	TRBD2	-	13	TGTGCCAGCAGGGCGGGAGGAGGCTACGAGCAGTACTTC	CASRAGGGYEQYF
TRBV6-6	TRBJ1-5	-	-	14	TGTGCCAGCAGTCCCGGGACCCGGGGGCAGCCCCAGCATTTT	CASSPGTRGQPQHF
TRBV30	TRBJ1-4	-	-	14	TGTGCCTGGAGTGTAAGGGGTAATAATGAAAAACTGTTTTTT	CAWSVRGNNEKLFF
TRBV13	TRBJ2-7	TRBD1	-	15	TGTGCCAGCAGTTCCGGGACAGAAATCCCCTACGAGCAGTACTTC	CASSSGTEIPYEQYF
TRBV4-1	TRBJ1-2	TRBD1	-	17	TGCGCCAGCAGCCAAGATCGACAGGGGGCTCAGGACTATGGCTACACCTTC	CASSQDRQGAQDYGYTF
TRBV7-6	TRBJ2-7	-	few	12	TGTGCCAGCAGCTTACGAGCGGGCGAGCAGTACTTC	CASSLRAGEQYF
TRBV4-3	TRBJ1-5	-	-	15	TGCGCCAGCAGCCAAGAGTCAGGGTTGGGTCAGCCCCAGCATTTT	CASSQESGLGQPQHF
TRBV27	TRBJ1-6	-	few	13	TGTGCCAGCAGTTTGGGGTTTTCTTCACCCCTCCACTTT	CASSLGFSSPLHF
TRBV28	TRBJ2-1	TRBD2	-	16	TGTGCCAGCAGATTTCCCGGCGGGAGGTCCTACAATGAGCAGTTCTTC	CASRFPGGRSYNEQFF
TRBV7-2	TRBJ1-2	-	-	17	TGTGCCAGCAGCTTAGCGGGCAGCTCCGCTCTTAACTATGGCTACACCTTC	CASSLAGSSALNYGYTF
TRBV5-1	TRBJ2-7	-	-	13	TGCGCCAGCAGCTTGGTGCCCGGGAACGAGCAGTACTTC	CASSLVPGNEQYF
TRBV6-1	TRBJ1-1	TRBD1	-	16	TGTGCCAGCAGTGAAGGTCCGACAGGGAGGGACACTGAAGCTTTCTTT	CASSEGPTGRDTEAFF
TRBV7-9	TRBJ2-2	TRBD1	-	18	TGTGCCAGCAGCTTACGGACAGGGGCCCCTCCGAACACCGGGGAGCTGTTTTTT	CASSLRTGAPPNTGELFF
TRBV4-2	TRBJ2-1	-	-	15	TGTGCCAGCAGCTATGACAGGAGCTCCTACAATGAGCAGTTCTTC	CASSYDRSSYNEQFF
TRBV6-1	TRBJ2-3	TRBD2	-	17	TGTGCCAGCAGTGAAACAGCTAGCGGAGCTAGCACAGATACGCAGTATTTT	CASSETASGASTDTQYF
TRBV28	TRBJ1-5	-	few	14	TGTGCCAGCAGTTTAGAACAGGCATATCAGCCCCAGCATTTT	CASSLEQAYQPQHF
TRBV7-6	TRBJ2-2	-	-	16	TGTGCCAGCAGCTTAGAGGCAGGGACGAACACCGGGGAGCTGTTTTTT	CASSLEAGTNTGELFF
TRBV5-6	TRBJ1-4	-	-	17	TGTGCCAGCAGCTTGGGTGTGGTTTTTAGGTCGAGTGAAAAACTGTTTTTT	CASSLGVVFRSSEKLFF
TRBV6-5	TRBJ1-1	-	-	14	TGTGCCAGCAGTTCGGGGGAAGGGGTATTTGAAGCTTTCTTT	CASSSGEGVFEAFF
TRBV2	TRBJ1-5	TRBD1	-	17	TGTGCCAGCAGTGAAGCAGGGGGCCTTTATAGCAATCAGCCCCAGCATTTT	CASSEAGGLYSNQPQHF
TRBV4-1	TRBJ2-5	-	once	18	TGCGCCAGCAGCCAAGCCGCCGGGGGAACAGGCTACCAAGAGACCCAGTACTTC	CASSQAAGGTGYQETQYF
TRBV5-6	TRBJ1-5	-	-	14	TGTGCCAGCAGCTTTTCGGGTAGCAATCAGCCCCAGCATTTT	CASSFSGSNQPQHF
TRBV6-5	TRBJ2-3	-	-	15	TGTGCCAGCAGTTACCAGACAGGTCACACAGATACGCAGTATTTT	CASSYQTGHTDTQYF
TRBV29-1	TRBJ1-1	TRBD1	few	12	TGCAGCGCGAGGACAGGGGACACTGAAGCTTTCTTT	CSARTGDTEAFF
TRBV5-1	TRBJ1-1	TRBD1	-	18	TGCGCCAGCAGCTCGGAAGACAGGGGTTTGGGGATGAACACTGAAGCTTTCTTT	CASSSEDRGLGMNTEAFF
TRBV9	TRBJ2-3	TRBD2	-	15	TGTGCCAGCAGCCCCCTAGCGGCAAGCACAGATACGCAGTATTTT	CASSPLAASTDTQYF
TRBV5-4	TRBJ1-2	-	-	16	TGCGCCAGCAGCCAAGATCCCGTCGAACTCGACTATGGCTACACCTTC	CASSQDPVELDYGYTF
TRBV4-2	TRBJ2-7	-	few	14	TGTGCCAGCAGCCCCTCCCAGGGTTCCTACGAGCAGTACTTC	CASSPSQGSYEQYF
TRBV7-9	TRBJ2-2	TRBD1	-	15	TGTGCCAGCAGCTTTTCGACAGGGGGACTGGGGGAGCTGTTTTTT	CASSFSTGGLGELFF
TRBV10-1	TRBJ1-5	-	-	13	TGCGCCAGCAGTGAGACGGGCGGTCAGCCCCAGCATTTT	CASSETGGQPQHF
TRBV7-6	TRBJ2-1	TRBD2	-	20	TGTGCCAGCAGCTTAGGTGGGGGGACTAGCGGGAGGGCGTCCTACAATGAGCAGTTCTTC	CASSLGGGTSGRASYNEQFF
TRBV27	TRBJ2-7	TRBD1	-	15	TGTGCCAGCAGTTTATCACCGGGACAGATAGTCGAGCAGTACTTC	CASSLSPGQIVEQYF
TRBV11-2	TRBJ2-1	-	-	14	TGTGCCAGCAGCCCAACTTCAGAGTACAATGAGCAGTTCTTC	CASSPTSEYNEQFF
TRBV27	TRBJ1-1	-	-	13	TGTGCCAGCAGTTTACCCGGCGGGGTCGGAGCTTTCTTT	CASSLPGGVGAFF
TRBV7-9	TRBJ1-1	-	-	11	TGTGCCAGCAGCTTAGATACTGAAGCTTTCTTT	CASSLDTEAFF